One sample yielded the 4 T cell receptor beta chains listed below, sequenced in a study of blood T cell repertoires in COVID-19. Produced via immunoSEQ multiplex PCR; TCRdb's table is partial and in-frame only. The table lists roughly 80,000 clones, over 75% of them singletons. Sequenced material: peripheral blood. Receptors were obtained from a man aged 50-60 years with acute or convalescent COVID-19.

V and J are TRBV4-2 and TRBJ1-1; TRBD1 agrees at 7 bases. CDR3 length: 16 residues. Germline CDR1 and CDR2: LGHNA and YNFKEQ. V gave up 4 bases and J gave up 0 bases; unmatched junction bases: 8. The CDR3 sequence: CASSREGTEMNTEAFF. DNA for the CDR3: TGTGCCAGCAGCCGGGAAGGGACAGAAATGAACACTGAAGCTTTCTTT.

The CDR3 DNA sequence: TGTGCCAGCAGTTGGACCCCCTGGGGAGAAGGCTACACCTTC. Translation: CASSWTPWGEGYTF. The rearrangement links TRBV6-2 or TRBV6-3 to TRBJ1-2, with D hard to call. Trimming removed 4 bases at V and 8 bases at J, with 17 bases between. In germline, CDR1 is MNHEY, CDR2 SVGEGT. This CDR3 spans 14 amino acids.

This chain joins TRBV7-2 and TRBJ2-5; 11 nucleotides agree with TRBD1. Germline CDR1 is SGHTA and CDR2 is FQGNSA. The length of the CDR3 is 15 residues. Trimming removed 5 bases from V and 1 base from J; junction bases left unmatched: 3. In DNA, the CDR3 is TGTGCCAGCAGCACCGGACAGGGGGCCCAAGAGACCCAGTACTTC. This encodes CASSTGQGAQETQYF.

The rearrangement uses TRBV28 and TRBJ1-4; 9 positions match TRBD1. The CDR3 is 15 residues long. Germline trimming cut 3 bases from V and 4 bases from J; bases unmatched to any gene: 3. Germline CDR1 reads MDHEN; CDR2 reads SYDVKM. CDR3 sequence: CASSLPGQGNEKLFF. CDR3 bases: TGTGCCAGCAGTTTGCCGGGACAGGGTAATGAAAAACTGTTTTTT.